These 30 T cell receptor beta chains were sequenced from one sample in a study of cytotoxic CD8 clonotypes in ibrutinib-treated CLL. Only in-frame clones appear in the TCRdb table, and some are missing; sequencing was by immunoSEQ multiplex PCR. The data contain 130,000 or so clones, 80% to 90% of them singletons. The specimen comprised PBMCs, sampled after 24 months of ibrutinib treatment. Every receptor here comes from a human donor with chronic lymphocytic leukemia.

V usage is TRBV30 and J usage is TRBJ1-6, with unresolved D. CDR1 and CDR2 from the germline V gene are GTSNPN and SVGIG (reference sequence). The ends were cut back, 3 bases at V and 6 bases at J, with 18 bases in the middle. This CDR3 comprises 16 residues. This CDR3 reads CAWSLGLQVINSPLHF. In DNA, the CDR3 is TGTGCCTGGAGCTTAGGGTTGCAGGTTATTAATTCACCCCTCCACTTT.

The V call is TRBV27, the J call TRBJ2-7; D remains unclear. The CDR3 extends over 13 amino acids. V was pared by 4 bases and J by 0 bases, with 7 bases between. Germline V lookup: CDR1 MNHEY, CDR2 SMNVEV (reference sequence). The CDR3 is CASSSTGSYEQYF. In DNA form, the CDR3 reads TGTGCCAGCAGTTCGACGGGCTCCTACGAGCAGTACTTC.

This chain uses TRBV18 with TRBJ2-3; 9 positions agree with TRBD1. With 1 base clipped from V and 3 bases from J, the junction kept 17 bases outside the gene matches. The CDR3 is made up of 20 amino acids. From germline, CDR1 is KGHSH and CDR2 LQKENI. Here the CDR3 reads CASSPQVLGSGTGLTDTQYF. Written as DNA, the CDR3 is TGTGCCAGCTCACCACAAGTCCTAGGTTCCGGGACAGGGTTAACAGATACGCAGTATTTT.

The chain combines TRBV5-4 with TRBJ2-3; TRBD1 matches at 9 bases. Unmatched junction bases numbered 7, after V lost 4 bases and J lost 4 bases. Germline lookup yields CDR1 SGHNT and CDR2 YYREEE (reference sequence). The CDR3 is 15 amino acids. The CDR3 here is CASSLDRGVSDTQYF. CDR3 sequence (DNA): TGTGCCAGCAGCCTCGACAGGGGGGTGTCAGATACGCAGTATTTT.

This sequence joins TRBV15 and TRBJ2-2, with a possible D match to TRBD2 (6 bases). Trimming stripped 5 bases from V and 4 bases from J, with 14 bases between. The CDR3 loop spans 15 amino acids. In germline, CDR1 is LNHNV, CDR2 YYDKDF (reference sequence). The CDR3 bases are TGTGCCACCAGCGCCGCGGGGTCACCCACCGGGGAGCTGTTTTTT. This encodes CATSAAGSPTGELFF.

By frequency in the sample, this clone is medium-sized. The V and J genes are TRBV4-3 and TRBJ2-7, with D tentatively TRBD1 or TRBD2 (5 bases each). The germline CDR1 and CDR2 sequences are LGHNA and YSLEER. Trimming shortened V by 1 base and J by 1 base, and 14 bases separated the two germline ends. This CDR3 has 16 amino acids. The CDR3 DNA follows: TGCGCCAGCAGCCAAGGAGTAGGGGACGGATCCTACGAGCAGTACTTC. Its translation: CASSQGVGDGSYEQYF.

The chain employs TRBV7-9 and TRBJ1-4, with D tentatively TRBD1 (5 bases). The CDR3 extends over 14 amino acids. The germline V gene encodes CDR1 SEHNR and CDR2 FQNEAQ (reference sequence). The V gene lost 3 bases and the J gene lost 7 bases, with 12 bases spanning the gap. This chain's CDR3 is CASSLERGIEKLFF. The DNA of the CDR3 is TGTGCCAGCAGCTTGGAAAGGGGTATTGAAAAACTGTTTTTT.

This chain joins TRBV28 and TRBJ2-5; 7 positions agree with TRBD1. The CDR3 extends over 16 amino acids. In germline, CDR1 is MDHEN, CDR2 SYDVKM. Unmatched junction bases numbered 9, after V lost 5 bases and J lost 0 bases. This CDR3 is CASSLAPGTDQETQYF. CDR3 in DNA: TGTGCCAGCAGTCTAGCCCCGGGGACAGACCAAGAGACCCAGTACTTC.

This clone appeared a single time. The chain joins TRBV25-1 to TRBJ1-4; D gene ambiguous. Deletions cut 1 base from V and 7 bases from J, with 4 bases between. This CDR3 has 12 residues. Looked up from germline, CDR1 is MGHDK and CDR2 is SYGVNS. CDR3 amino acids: CASSEWGEKLFF. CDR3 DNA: TGTGCCAGCAGTGAATGGGGTGAAAAACTGTTTTTT.

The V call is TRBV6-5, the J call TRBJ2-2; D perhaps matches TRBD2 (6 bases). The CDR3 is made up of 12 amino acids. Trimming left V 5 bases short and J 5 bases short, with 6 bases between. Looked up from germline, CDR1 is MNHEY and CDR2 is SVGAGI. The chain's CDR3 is CASSRGTGELFF. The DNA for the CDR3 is TGTGCCAGCAGTCGGGGGACCGGGGAGCTGTTTTTT.

As DNA, the CDR3 is TGTGCCAGCAGTTCGCAGGGGGCGCATGGCTACACCTTC. It yields the protein CASSSQGAHGYTF. The chain couples TRBV28 to TRBJ1-2; 8 bases are a match to TRBD1. This CDR3 is built from 13 residues. V lost 4 bases to trimming and J lost 6 bases; unmatched junction nucleotides: 4. In germline, CDR1 is MDHEN, CDR2 SYDVKM.

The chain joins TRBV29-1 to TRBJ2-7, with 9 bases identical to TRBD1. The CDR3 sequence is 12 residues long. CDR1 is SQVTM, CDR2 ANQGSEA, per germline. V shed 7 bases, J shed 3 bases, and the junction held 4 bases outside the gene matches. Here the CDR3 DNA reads TGCAGCGGGACGGGACAGGGCTACGAGCAGTACTTC. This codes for CSGTGQGYEQYF.

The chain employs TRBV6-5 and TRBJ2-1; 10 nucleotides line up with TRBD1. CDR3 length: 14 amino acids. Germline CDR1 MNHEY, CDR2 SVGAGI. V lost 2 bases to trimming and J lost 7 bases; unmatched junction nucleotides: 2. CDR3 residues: CASSYRQGANEQFF. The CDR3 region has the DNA TGTGCCAGCAGTTACAGACAGGGGGCGAATGAGCAGTTCTTC.

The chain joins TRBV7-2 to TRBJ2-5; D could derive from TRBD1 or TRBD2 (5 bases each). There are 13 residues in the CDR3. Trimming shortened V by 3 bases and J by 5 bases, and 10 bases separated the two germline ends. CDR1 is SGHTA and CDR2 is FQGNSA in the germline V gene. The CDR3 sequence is CASSFGGWETQYF. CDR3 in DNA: TGTGCCAGCAGCTTTGGGGGTTGGGAGACCCAGTACTTC.

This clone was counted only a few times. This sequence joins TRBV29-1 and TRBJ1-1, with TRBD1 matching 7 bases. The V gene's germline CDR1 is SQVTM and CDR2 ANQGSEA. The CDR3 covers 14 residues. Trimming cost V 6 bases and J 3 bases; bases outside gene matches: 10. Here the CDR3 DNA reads TGCAGCGTGAACAAACAGGGGCCGGACACTGAAGCTTTCTTT. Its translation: CSVNKQGPDTEAFF.

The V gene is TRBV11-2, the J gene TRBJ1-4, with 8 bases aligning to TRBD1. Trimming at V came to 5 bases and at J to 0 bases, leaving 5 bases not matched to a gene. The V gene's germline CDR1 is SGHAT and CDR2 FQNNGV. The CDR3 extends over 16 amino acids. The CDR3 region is CASSVSGGATNEKLFF. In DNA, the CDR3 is TGTGCCAGCAGCGTATCAGGGGGCGCAACTAATGAAAAACTGTTTTTT.

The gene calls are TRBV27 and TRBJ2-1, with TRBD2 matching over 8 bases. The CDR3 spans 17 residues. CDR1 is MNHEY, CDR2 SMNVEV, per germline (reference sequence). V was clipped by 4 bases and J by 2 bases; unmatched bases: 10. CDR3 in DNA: TGTGCCAGCAGTTCGCCTACTAGCGGCTCCACCTACAATGAGCAGTTCTTC. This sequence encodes CASSSPTSGSTYNEQFF.

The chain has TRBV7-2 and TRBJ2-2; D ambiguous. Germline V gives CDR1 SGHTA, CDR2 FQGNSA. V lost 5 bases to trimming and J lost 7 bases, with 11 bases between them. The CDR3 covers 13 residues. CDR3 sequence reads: CASSPGLFGELFF. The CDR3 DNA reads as TGTGCCAGCAGCCCCGGCCTGTTCGGGGAGCTGTTTTTT.

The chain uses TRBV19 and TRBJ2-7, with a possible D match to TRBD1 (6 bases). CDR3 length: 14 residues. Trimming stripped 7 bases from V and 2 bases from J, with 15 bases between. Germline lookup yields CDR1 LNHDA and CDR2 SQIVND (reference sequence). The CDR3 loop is CASTATTGTYEQYF. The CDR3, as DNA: TGTGCCAGTACCGCGACGACAGGTACCTACGAGCAGTACTTC.

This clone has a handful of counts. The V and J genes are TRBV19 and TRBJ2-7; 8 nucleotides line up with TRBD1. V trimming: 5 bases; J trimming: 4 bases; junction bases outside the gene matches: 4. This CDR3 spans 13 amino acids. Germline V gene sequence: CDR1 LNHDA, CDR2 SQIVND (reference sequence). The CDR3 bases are TGTGCCAGTAGTTCCAGGACAGGGTACGAGCAGTACTTC. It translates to CASSSRTGYEQYF.

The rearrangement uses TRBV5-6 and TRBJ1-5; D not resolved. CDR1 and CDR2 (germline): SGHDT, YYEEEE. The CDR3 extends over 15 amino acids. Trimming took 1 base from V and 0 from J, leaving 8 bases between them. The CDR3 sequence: CASSLWRYSNQPQHF. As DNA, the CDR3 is TGTGCCAGCAGCTTGTGGCGCTATAGCAATCAGCCCCAGCATTTT. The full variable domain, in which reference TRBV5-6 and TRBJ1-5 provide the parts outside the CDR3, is DAGVTQSPTHLIKTRGQQVTLRCSPKSGHDTVSWYQQALGQGPQFIFQYYEEEERQRGNFPDRFSGHQFPNYSSELNVNALLLGDSALYLCASSLWRYSNQPQHFGDGTRLSIL.

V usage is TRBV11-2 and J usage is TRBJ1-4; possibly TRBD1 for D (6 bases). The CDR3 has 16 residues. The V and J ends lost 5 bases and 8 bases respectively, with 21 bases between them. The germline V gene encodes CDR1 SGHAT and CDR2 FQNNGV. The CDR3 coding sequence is TGTGCCAGCAGCAAAACAGGGTCCCGAGAAACAGAAAAACTGTTTTTT. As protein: CASSKTGSRETEKLFF. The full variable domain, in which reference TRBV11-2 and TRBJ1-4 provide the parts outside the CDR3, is EAGVAQSPRYKIIEKRQSVAFWCNPISGHATLYWYQQILGQGPKLLIQFQNNGVVDDSQLPKDRFSAERLKGVDSTLKIQPAKLEDSAVYLCASSKTGSRETEKLFFGSGTQLSVL.

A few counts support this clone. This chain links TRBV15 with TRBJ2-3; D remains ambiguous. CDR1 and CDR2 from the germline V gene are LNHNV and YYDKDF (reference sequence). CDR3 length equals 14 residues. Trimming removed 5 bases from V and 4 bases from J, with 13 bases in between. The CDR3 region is CATSRYSSSDTQYF. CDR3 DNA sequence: TGTGCCACCAGCCGGTACTCATCTTCAGATACGCAGTATTTT. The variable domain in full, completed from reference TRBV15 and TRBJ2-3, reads DAMVIQNPRYQVTQFGKPVTLSCSQTLNHNVMYWYQQKSSQAPKLLFHYYDKDFNNEADTPDNFQSRRPNTSFCFLDIRSPGLGDTAMYLCATSRYSSSDTQYFGPGTRLTVL.

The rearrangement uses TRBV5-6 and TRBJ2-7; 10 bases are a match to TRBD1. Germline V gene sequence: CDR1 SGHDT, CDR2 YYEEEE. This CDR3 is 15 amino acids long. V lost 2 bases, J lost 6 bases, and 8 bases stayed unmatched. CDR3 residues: CASSFPRDRGGEQYF. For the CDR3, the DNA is TGTGCCAGCAGCTTCCCTCGGGACAGGGGTGGCGAGCAGTACTTC.

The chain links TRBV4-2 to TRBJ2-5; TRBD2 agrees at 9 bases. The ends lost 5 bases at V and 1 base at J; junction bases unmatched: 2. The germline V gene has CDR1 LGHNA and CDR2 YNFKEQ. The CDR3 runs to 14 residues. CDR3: CASSLGLAQETQYF. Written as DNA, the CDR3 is TGTGCCAGCAGCTTGGGACTAGCCCAAGAGACCCAGTACTTC.

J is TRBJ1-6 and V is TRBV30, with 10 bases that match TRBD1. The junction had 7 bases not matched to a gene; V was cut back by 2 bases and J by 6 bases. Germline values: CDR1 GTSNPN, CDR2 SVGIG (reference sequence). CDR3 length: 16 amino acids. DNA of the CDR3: TGTGCCTGGAGTCTTTTGAGGACAGGGGGTAATTCACCCCTCCACTTT. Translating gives CAWSLLRTGGNSPLHF.

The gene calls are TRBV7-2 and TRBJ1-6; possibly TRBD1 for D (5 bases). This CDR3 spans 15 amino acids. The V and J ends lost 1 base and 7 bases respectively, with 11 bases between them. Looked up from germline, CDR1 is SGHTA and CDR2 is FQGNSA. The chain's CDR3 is CASSLVVRGNSPLHF. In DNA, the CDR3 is TGTGCCAGCAGCTTAGTCGTCCGGGGGAATTCACCCCTCCACTTT.

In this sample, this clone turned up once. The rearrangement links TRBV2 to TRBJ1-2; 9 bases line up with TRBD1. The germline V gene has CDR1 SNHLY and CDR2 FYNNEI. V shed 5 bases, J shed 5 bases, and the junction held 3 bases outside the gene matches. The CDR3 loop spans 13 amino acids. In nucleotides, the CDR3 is TGTGCCAGCAGTAGGACAGGGGTATATGGCTACACCTTC. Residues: CASSRTGVYGYTF.

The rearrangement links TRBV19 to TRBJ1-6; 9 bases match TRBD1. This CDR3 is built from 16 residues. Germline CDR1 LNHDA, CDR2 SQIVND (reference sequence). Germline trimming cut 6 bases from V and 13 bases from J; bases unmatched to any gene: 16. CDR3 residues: CASSENQPGQGFPLHF. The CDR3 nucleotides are TGTGCCAGTAGCGAAAACCAACCGGGACAGGGCTTCCCCCTCCACTTT.

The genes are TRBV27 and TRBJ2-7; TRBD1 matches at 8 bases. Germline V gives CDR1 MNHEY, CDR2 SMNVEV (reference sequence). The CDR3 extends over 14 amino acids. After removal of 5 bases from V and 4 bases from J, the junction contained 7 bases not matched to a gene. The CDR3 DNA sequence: TGTGCCAGCAGTGTGGACAGGGCTAGGTACGAGCAGTACTTC. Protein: CASSVDRARYEQYF.